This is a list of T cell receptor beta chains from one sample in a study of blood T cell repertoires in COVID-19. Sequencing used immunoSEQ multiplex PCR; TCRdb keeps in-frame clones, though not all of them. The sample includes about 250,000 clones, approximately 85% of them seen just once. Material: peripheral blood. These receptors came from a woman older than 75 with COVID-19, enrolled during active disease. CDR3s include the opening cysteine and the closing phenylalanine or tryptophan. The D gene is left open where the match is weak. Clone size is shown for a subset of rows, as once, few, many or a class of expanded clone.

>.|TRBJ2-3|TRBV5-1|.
TGCGCCAGCAGCTTGGGCGGCGGGGCGCGGGTAGATACGCAGTATTTT
CASSLGGGARVDTQYF
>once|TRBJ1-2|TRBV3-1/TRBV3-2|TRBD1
TGTGCCAGCAGCCAAAGGACAGGGAAAAACTATGGCTACACCTTC
CASSQRTGKNYGYTF
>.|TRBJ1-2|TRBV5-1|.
TGCGCCAGCAGCTTGGAGAGGACATACTATGGCTACACCTTC
CASSLERTYYGYTF
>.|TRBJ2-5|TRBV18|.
TGTGCCAGCTCACCACGAGCTAGTCAAGAGACCCAGTACTTC
CASSPRASQETQYF
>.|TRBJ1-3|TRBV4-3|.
TGCGCCAGCAGCCAAGAGCGGTCTTTCTCTGGAAACACCATATATTTT
CASSQERSFSGNTIYF
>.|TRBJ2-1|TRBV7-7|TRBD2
TGTGCCAGCAGCTTATTACTAGCGGGGGAGCAGTTCTTC
CASSLLLAGEQFF
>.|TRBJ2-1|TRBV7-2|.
TGTGCCAGCAGCTTAAGGGGGGGACGCGGAAATGAGCAGTTCTTC
CASSLRGGRGNEQFF
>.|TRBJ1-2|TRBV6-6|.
TGTGCCAGCAGTTTGGGAGGGGCTAACTATGGCTACACCTTC
CASSLGGANYGYTF
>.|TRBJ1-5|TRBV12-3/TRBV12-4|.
TGTGCCAGCGGCCAGGGATCGATTCAGCCCCAGCATTTT
CASGQGSIQPQHF
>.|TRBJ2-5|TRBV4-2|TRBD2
TGTGCCAGCAGCCAGGGCTCCCTAATAGCGGGGGGAGAGACCCAGTACTTC
CASSQGSLIAGGETQYF
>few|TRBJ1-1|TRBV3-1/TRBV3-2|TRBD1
TGTGCCAGCAGCCAAGAAGGGACAGGGGGCATGTGGACTGAAGCTTTCTTT
CASSQEGTGGMWTEAFF
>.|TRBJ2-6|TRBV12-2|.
TGTGCAAGCCTGAACACCGGGACACTAGGCACCCTTACGTTCGGGGCCAACGTCCTGACTTTC
CASLNTGTLGTLTFGANVLTF
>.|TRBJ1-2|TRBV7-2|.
TGTGCCAGCAGCTTAGAACGGGAGGGTTTTGGCTATGGCTACACCTTC
CASSLEREGFGYGYTF
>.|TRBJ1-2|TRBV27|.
TGTGCCAGTACCCCTACCGGACACAACTATGGCTACACCTTC
CASTPTGHNYGYTF
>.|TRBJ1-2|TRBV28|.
TGTGCCAGCAGTACCGGGGGGAACTATGGCTACACCTTC
CASSTGGNYGYTF
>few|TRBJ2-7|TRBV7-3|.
TGTGCCAGCAGCCCTAGGAAGGGGTACGAGCAGTACTTC
CASSPRKGYEQYF
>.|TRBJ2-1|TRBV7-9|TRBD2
TGTGCCAGCAGCCCCACTAGCGGGGCTTACAATGAGCAGTTCTTC
CASSPTSGAYNEQFF
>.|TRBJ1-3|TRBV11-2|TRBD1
TGTGCCAGCAGCTTTACCGGGACAGCCTCTGGAAACACCATATATTTT
CASSFTGTASGNTIYF
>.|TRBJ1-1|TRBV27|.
TGTGCCAGCAGTTTAATCGGGATGGGGGGGAACACTGAAGCTTTCTTT
CASSLIGMGGNTEAFF
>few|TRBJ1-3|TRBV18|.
TGTGCCAGCTCACCGGAAACAGGGTTCTCTGGAAACACCATATATTTT
CASSPETGFSGNTIYF
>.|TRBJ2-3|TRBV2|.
TGTGCCAGCAGCCTACGACCGGGACAAGTAACAGATACGCAGTATTTT
CASSLRPGQVTDTQYF
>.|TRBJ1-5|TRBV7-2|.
TGTGCCAGCAGCGGCAGCGCCAATCAGCCCCAGCATTTT
CASSGSANQPQHF
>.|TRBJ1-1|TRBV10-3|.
TGTGCCATCACAAGACAGTTGAACACTGAAGCTTTCTTT
CAITRQLNTEAFF
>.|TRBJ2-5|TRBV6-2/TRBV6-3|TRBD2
TGTGCCAGCAGTGCGGGGGGACAGACCCAGTACTTC
CASSAGGQTQYF
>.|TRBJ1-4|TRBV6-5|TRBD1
TGTGCCAGCAGACTAACAGGGGGGGGCGAAAAACTGTTTTTT
CASRLTGGGEKLFF
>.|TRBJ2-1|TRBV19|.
TGTGCCAGATGGGCCCTACCCACGACTAACAATGAGCAGTTCTTC
CARWALPTTNNEQFF
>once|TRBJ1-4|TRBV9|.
TGTGCCAGCAGCGACAGAGCAACTAATGAAAAACTGTTTTTT
CASSDRATNEKLFF
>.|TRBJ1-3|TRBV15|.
TGTGCCACCAGCAGAGATCTAAGGGGTGGAAACACCATATATTTT
CATSRDLRGGNTIYF
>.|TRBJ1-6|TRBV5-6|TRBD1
TGTGCCAGCAGCTCGGACAGGGCGAATTCACCCCTCCACTTT
CASSSDRANSPLHF
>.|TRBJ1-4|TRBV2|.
TGTGCCAGCGTGGACGGAGGGCATGAAAAACTGTTTTTT
CASVDGGHEKLFF
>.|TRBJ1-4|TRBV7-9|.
TGTGCCAGCAGCGAAAGACAGGTTAATGAAAAACTGTTTTTT
CASSERQVNEKLFF
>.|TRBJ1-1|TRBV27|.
TGTGCCAGCAGTCCCACGGGGGGGAGGCCGGGTACTGAAGCTTTCTTT
CASSPTGGRPGTEAFF
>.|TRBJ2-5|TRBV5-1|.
TGCGCCAGCAGCTTGGCCTCGTCCGGAGGAGAGACCCAGTACTTC
CASSLASSGGETQYF
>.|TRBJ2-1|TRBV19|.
TGTGCCAGTAGCCCACAACCGGGACTCTACAATGAGCAGTTCTTC
CASSPQPGLYNEQFF
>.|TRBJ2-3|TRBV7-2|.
TGTGCCAGCAGCTCGACCGGACCGGGATCTACAGATACGCAGTATTTT
CASSSTGPGSTDTQYF
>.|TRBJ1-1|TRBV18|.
TGTGCCAGCTCACCCATTTACCAGCGGAACACTGAAGCTTTCTTT
CASSPIYQRNTEAFF
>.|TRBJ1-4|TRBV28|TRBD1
TGTGCCAGCAGTTTAACAGGGGGAGTATTCGTGGAAAAACTGTTTTTT
CASSLTGGVFVEKLFF
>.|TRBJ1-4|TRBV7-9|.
TGTGCCAGCAGCTTAGGCGACAGTCTTGAAAAACTGTTTTTT
CASSLGDSLEKLFF
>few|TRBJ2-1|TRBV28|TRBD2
TGTGCCAGCATCGGGAGGCTGGGCAATGAGCAGTTCTTC
CASIGRLGNEQFF
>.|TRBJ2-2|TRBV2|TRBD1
TGTGCCAGCAGGGGACAGCTGAACACCGGGGAGCTGTTTTTT
CASRGQLNTGELFF
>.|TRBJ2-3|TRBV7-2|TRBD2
TGTGCCAGCAGCTTAGCGGCGCGGGGGGGCCGAGCAGATACGCAGTATTTT
CASSLAARGGRADTQYF
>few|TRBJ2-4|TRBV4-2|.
TGTGCCAGCAGCCACCTGGGGAGGGCCAAAAACATTCAGTACTTC
CASSHLGRAKNIQYF
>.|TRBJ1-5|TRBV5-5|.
TGTGCCAGCAGCTTCTCGACAGGCGGGAATCAGCCCCAGCATTTT
CASSFSTGGNQPQHF
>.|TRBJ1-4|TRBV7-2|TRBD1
TGTGCCAGCAGCTCCGTGGGACAGGGAGGCGAAAAACTGTTTTTT
CASSSVGQGGEKLFF
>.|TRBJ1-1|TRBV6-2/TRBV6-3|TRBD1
TGTGCCAGCAGTGACCAACAGGGGTGGAACACTGAAGCTTTCTTT
CASSDQQGWNTEAFF
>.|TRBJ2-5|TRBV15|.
TGTGCCACCAGCCGGCGGGGATCACAAGAGACCCAGTACTTC
CATSRRGSQETQYF
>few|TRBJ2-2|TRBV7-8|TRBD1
TGTGCCAGCAGCTTCCCCCGTGGGCAGGGGGCCGGGGAGCTGTTTTTT
CASSFPRGQGAGELFF